This TCR beta chain was documented in a study of blood T cells in healthy people across ages (dated by TCRdb to between 2014 and 2017). As for the study more broadly: Template switching captured roughly one uniquely barcoded TCR beta cDNA molecule per two T cells in model experiments. To track age-related changes in TCR beta repertoire diversity, the study relied on deep sequencing normalized with unique cDNA molecular identifiers. Donors were grouped into four age groups: young (average 16 years), middle-aged (roughly 37), aged (over 55) and long-lived (less than 85). Donors of different ages were randomly distributed across sequencing lanes to avoid experimental bias. Using the same blood draw, the study looked at two additional independent replicas of 1 million unique cDNA reads for two donors, one aged 18 to 29 and the other aged 80 or older. What the research found in general, with its limitations: A strong correlation was found between observed TCR beta diversity and the percentage of naive T cells measured by flow cytometry. As age increased, observed TCR beta diversity per million T cells dropped in a roughly linear way, and a significant reduction was already evident by age around 41. Compared with the aged group, the long-lived group had more naive CD4+ T cells, fewer expanded clones and increased TCR diversity, a pattern suggesting age selection. Donor CMV infection status was unknown, potentially confounding age-related changes in expanded clonotypes. Estimates of total diversity based on one million sequenced T cells were considered lower bounds and underestimates. Because profiling used bulk unsorted PBMCs, naive and antigen-experienced compartments could not be compared conclusively.

This clonotype was detected only a few times. Its binding antigen is unknown. No base-level quality is on record; no much larger clone is a single base apart. The library was obtained by 5' RACE. Reads for this sample came from an Illumina HiSeq 2500. The second PCR ran for roughly 6 to 11 cycles and used a J-beta primer mix along with a sample-barcoded 5' primer. Each TCR beta cDNA molecule received a unique molecular identifier from a template-switch 5' adaptor carrying 12 random nucleotides. At least 3 million CDR3-containing paired-end reads were obtained from each sample. First-strand cDNA synthesis was performed from all RNA using the Mint cDNA synthesis kit, with priming by a TRBC-specific oligonucleotide. Following uracil-DNA glycosylase treatment, a first 18-cycle PCR with universal primers M1SS and BC2_uni_R was performed on all cDNA. For the original study's pipeline: Each sample was normalized by randomly selecting 1 million high-quality reads, each carrying a distinct molecular identifier. Reads sharing molecular identifiers were discarded rather than binned into consensus sequences. MiTCR, run with a Q25 quality threshold and the strictest error-elimination algorithm, handled CDR3 identification, clonotype clustering and error correction. A nonparametric unseen species model with Euler transformation was used to estimate a lower bound on total TCR beta diversity. In TCRdb, the public reads were trimmed at Q25 with fastp and aligned with MiXCR, with productive beta chains retained. Identical CDR3 protein sequences are pooled into one entry, listed with their most common genes and DNA. TCRdb, rather than the study authors, made the V and J calls. This sample lists 700,000 or so distinct CDR3 sequences; over 20% were detected once. The ten biggest clones cover roughly 22% of the sample.

V was cut back by 3 bases and J by 5 bases, leaving a gap of 15 bases between them. The CDR3 goes from the cysteine to the phenylalanine over 14 residues. The read is trimmed to its CDR3 DNA, 42 bases read in frame from base 1. As encoded in the germline V gene (reference sequence), CDR1 is DFQATT while CDR2 is SNEGSKA. Systemically healthy Caucasian individuals from Russia, 39 in total and aged roughly 6 to 90 years, were included as donors. Approximately 9 milliliters of peripheral blood were collected from each donor into EDTA-treated Vacutainer tubes. Ficoll-Paque density-gradient centrifugation was used to isolate PBMCs, with at least 6.5 million per sample. Trizol reagent was used to extract total RNA from the PBMCs, yielding at least 6 micrograms per sample. The percentages of naive CD45RAhigh/CD27high T cells were determined by flow cytometry on a PBMC aliquot from every donor.

The receptor was isolated from an older man in good health. The sequenced material came from blood. The sequence links TRBV20-1 to TRBJ2-3; the D gene is unclear. The DNA sequence follows: TGCAGTGCTAGGGGTTCCAAAAACCGAGATACGCAGTATTTT. The resulting protein is CSARGSKNRDTQYF.